The next 10 T cell receptor beta chains were all read from a single sample in a study of neurological immune-mediated disorders. TCRdb reanalysed the 5' RACE reads using MiXCR and keeps one entry per CDR3 protein. The sample shows roughly 30,000 distinct CDR3 sequences, around 4.5% of them seen only once. The sample consisted of PBMCs. These receptors originate from a young man in good health.

This clonotype was seen at least ten times. The CDR3 DNA reads TGCGCCAGCAGCACGACAGTCCAAGAGACCCAGTACTTC. Translated, it gives CASSTTVQETQYF. The rearrangement uses TRBV10-2 and TRBJ2-5, with D possibly being TRBD1 (5 bases). Germline lookup yields CDR1 WSHSY and CDR2 SAAADI. The CDR3 is made up of 13 amino acids. Trimming left V 6 bases short and J 1 base short, with 9 bases between.

This clonotype was detected ten times or more. This chain connects TRBV7-2 to TRBJ1-4; no clear D gene. This CDR3 spans 16 amino acids. Trimming pared 0 bases from V and 7 bases from J, leaving 15 bases between. From germline, CDR1 is SGHTA and CDR2 FQGNSA. Written as DNA, the CDR3 is TGTGCCAGCAGCTTAGCTTCGGGAGGGAGGAGTGAAAAACTGTTTTTT. This codes for CASSLASGGRSEKLFF. Full variable domain (rest looked up from reference TRBV7-2 and TRBJ1-4): GAGVSQSPSNKVTEKGKDVELRCDPISGHTALYWYRQSLGQGLEFLIYFQGNSAPDKSGLPSDRFSAERTGGSVSTLTIQRTQQEDSAVYLCASSLASGGRSEKLFFGSGTQLSVL.

This clonotype was found many times. The rearrangement links TRBV12-3 or TRBV12-4 to TRBJ1-1, with D perhaps matching TRBD1 (6 bases). The CDR3 extends over 11 amino acids. V lost 5 bases and J lost 10, with 11 bases in between. The CDR3 here is CASSRGEGAFF. In nucleotides, the CDR3 is TGTGCCAGCAGTAGGGGGGAGGGAGCTTTCTTT.

This clonotype has ten or more counts. The chain uses TRBV7-2 and TRBJ1-6; D is perhaps TRBD1 (5 bases). Germline values: CDR1 SGHTA, CDR2 FQGNSA. CDR3 size: 18 residues. Trimming pared 1 base from V and 0 bases from J, leaving 13 bases between. The CDR3 DNA is TGTGCCAGCAGCTTAGACGGGGCAACGAGCTCCTATAATTCACCCCTCCACTTT. Translated: CASSLDGATSSYNSPLHF.

This clonotype has at least ten counts. The chain couples TRBV12-3 or TRBV12-4 to TRBJ2-5, with TRBD2 matching over 13 bases. V shed 6 bases and J 4 bases; nucleotides not matched to a gene: 8. The CDR3 length is 16 residues. The CDR3 loop reads CASSDPTSGGRETQYF. In DNA, the CDR3 is TGTGCCAGCAGCGATCCGACTAGCGGGGGGAGAGAGACCCAGTACTTC.

This clonotype was detected many times. One end of the junction does not line up with germline, which may come from a read error. The rearrangement joins TRBV9 to TRBJ2-3; TRBD2 might be the D (7 bases). Germline V lookup: CDR1 SGDLS, CDR2 YYNGEE. This CDR3 region has 15 residues. Here the CDR3 reads CVSTQEGGRGATQYF. The DNA for the CDR3 is TGTGTCAGCACCCAGGAGGGGGGCCGGGGGGCGACGCAGTATTTT.

There are many counts of this clonotype. The rearrangement links TRBV5-1 to TRBJ2-1; 11 bases map to TRBD2. The CDR3 spans 15 residues. V dropped 4 bases and J dropped 6; count of bases not matched to a gene: 6. Per the germline V gene, CDR1 is SGHRS and CDR2 is YFSETQ. Here the CDR3 DNA reads TGCGCCAGCAGCGGGGGTCTAGCGGGGGGCAATGAGCAGTTCTTC. As protein: CASSGGLAGGNEQFF.

This clonotype occurred many times. CDR3 bases: TGTGCCAGCAGCTTCGCAGCGAACACCGGGGAGCTGTTTTTT. This codes for CASSFAANTGELFF. V gene TRBV6-5 combines with J gene TRBJ2-2; D unclear. Trimming took 6 bases from V and 0 from J, leaving 8 bases between them. Germline V gives CDR1 MNHEY, CDR2 SVGAGI. This CDR3 spans 14 amino acids.

This clonotype was recorded at least ten times. This chain links TRBV27 with TRBJ1-1; tentatively, D is TRBD1 (5 bases). Per germline, CDR1 MNHEY and CDR2 SMNVEV (reference sequence). With 9 bases removed from V and 6 bases from J, the gap between germline ends came to 17 bases. The CDR3 runs 13 residues. The CDR3 reads CASEDTQKAEAFF. The CDR3 DNA follows: TGTGCCAGTGAGGACACGCAGAAGGCTGAAGCTTTCTTT.

In this sample, this clonotype turned up many times. The rearrangement joins TRBV18 to TRBJ2-3; unclear D gene. CDR3 length: 17 amino acids. The germline gives CDR1 KGHSH, CDR2 LQKENI. V lost 5 bases and J 2 bases, leaving 20 bases between the germline ends. CDR3 sequence (DNA): TGTGCCAGCTCAGCTTCCCGAGAGAGCTTAAACACAGATACGCAGTATTTT. Translation gives CASSASRESLNTDTQYF. The variable domain in full, with the rest retrieved from reference TRBV18 and TRBJ2-3, is NAGVMQNPRHLVRRRGQEARLRCSPMKGHSHVYWYRQLPEEGLKFMVYLQKENIIDESGMPKERFSAEFPKEGPSILRIQQVVRGDSAAYFCASSASRESLNTDTQYFGPGTRLTVL.